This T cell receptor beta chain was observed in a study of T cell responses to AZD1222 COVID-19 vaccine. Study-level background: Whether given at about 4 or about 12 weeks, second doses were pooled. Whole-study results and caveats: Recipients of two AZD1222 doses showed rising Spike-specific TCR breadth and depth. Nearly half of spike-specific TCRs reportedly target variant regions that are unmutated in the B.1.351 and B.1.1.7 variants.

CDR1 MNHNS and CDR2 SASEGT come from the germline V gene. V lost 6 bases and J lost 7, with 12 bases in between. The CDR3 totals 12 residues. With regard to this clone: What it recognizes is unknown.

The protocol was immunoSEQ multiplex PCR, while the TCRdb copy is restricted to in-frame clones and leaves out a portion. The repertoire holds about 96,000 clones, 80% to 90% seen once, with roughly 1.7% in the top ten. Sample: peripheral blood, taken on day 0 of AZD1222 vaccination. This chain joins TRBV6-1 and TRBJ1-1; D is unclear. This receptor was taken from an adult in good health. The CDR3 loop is CASSSRALEAFF. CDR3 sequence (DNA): TGTGCCAGCAGCTCCCGGGCCCTTGAAGCTTTCTTT.